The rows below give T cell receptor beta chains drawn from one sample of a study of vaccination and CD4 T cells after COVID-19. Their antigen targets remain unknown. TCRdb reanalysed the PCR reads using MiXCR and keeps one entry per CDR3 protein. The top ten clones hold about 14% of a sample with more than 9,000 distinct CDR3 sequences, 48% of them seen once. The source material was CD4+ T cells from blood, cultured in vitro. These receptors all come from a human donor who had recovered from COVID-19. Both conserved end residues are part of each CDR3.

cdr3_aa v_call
CATSELPVWTSGRASLGTGELFF TRBV24-1
CASLLSRDAHPYF TRBV7-3
CAWNSNVSPLHF TRBV30
CASRRQPGQGNSPLHF TRBV19
CATAVSRSSYEQYF TRBV15
CASSARTALAGGLGTGELFF TRBV11-2
CASSFYRGFTYEQYF TRBV28
CASRRPGRSNYGYTF TRBV28
CASSKLTAGQPQHF TRBV6-2/TRBV6-3
CASSLATVTDTQYF TRBV7-2
CASSLGSNEKLFF TRBV5-1
CSARARAGYLDTQYF TRBV20-1
CAWSAGHNYNEQFF TRBV30
CSAPGQGDTEAFF TRBV20-1
CASRPDVTGGVSGYTF TRBV7-2
CASSLAGGAGELFF TRBV7-8
CSAPSASGLYNEQFF TRBV20-1
CATSRDRQGLISGNTIYF TRBV15
CASSLRTILTTEAFF TRBV4-1
CSARGRLQGFGGYTF TRBV20-1
CARSKDRDSSNQPQHF TRBV7-9
CASSLDRGGTGELFF TRBV11-2
CASTTGRETQYF TRBV6-1
CASRVTTGFGSPLHF TRBV6-1
CAWRAPSGGSYYEQYF TRBV30
CASSPRGTAYGYTF TRBV11-3
CASSQAENGYGYTF TRBV4-1
CALGKGQEYEQYF TRBV10-3
CATSDRNRGHYGYTF TRBV24-1
CATSEAGKGEQFF TRBV24-1
CASSVLGDTQYF TRBV27
CASRRGTGGYSPLHF TRBV2
CASSLARTSGGLANTGELFF TRBV5-4
CASRDVGNSPLHF TRBV6-1
CASSFQSGQMYSNQPQHF TRBV7-2
CASSNGQIAFF TRBV6-2/TRBV6-3
CSADQGGWGPGSIYF TRBV29-1
CASSLVTTNYGYTF TRBV5-1
CASSLMGSFGEQFF TRBV7-9
CSATGTSVYNEQFF TRBV20-1
CASSLGTGPREYF TRBV12-3/TRBV12-4
CASSFLPYEQYF TRBV11-2